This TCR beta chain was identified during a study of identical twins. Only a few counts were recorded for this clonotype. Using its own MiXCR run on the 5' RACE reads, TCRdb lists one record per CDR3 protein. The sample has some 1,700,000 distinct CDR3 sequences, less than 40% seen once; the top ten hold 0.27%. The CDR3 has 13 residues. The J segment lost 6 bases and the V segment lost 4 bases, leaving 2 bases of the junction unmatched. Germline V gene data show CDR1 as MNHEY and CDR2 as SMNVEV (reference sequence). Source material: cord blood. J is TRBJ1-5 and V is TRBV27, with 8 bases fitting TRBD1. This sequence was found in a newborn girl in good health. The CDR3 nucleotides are TGTGCCAGCAGTTGGACAGGGTTTCAGCCCCAGCATTTT. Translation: CASSWTGFQPQHF.